This TCR beta chain was obtained from a study of blood T cell repertoires in COVID-19. Produced via immunoSEQ multiplex PCR; TCRdb's table is partial and in-frame only. The data show more than 90,000 clones, over 75% seen once. Germline V gene sequence: CDR1 LGHNA, CDR2 YNFKEQ. This CDR3 is 13 amino acids long. V lost 2 bases, J lost 4 bases, and 1 base stayed unmatched. This clone was detected only once. The rearrangement uses TRBV4-2 and TRBJ1-1; TRBD1 agrees at 7 bases. The sequenced material came from peripheral blood. The clonotype comes from a woman in her twenties or thirties with acute or convalescent COVID-19. This CDR3 is CASSQSGGTEAFF. The DNA for the CDR3 is TGTGCCAGCAGCCAATCAGGGGGCACTGAAGCTTTCTTT.